This T cell receptor beta chain appears in the sequencing data of a study of cytomegalovirus exposure and HLA in healthy donors. Points from the study as a whole: Using a false discovery rate of 0.05, a later analysis showed that about 16,000 TCR beta sequences were associated with HLA alleles. In vitro assays verified that three CMV-associated chains recognized CMV antigens specifically.

At the time of sampling, donors were nominally healthy, though unrecorded immune exposures were likely. PCR amplification relied on 60 Vbeta primers (plus 13 Jbeta primers). The protocol was immunoSEQ multiplex PCR, while the TCRdb copy is restricted to in-frame clones and leaves out a portion. The table lists some 100,000 clones, approximately 73% of them singletons. Trimming took 2 bases from V and 3 from J, leaving 14 bases between them. CDR3 length: 15 residues. Germline V CDR1 and CDR2: SGHDT, YYEEEE. Regarding this clone: Its antigen is still unknown.

Material: PBMCs. This chain links TRBV5-6 with TRBJ1-1; a possible D gene is TRBD1 (5 bases). The sequence derives from a woman between 50 and 59 years old in good health and CMV-seropositive. The CDR3 protein is CASSFSGQGYTEAFF. The CDR3 bases are TGTGCCAGCAGCTTCAGTGGGCAGGGTTACACTGAAGCTTTCTTT.